Included here is one TCR beta chain sequence, with context. Its antigen is still unknown. No quality values exist for individual bases; no much larger clone is one base distant. The cohort was made up of roughly 670 healthy bone marrow donors. Cohort members were all nominally healthy when sampled, although unrecorded immune exposures were likely present. The donor tested CMV seropositive, placing the donor among the 289 seropositive members of the cohort. Every donor gave a peripheral blood sample, and the peripheral blood mononuclear cells from that sample were used for TCR beta sequencing. Genomic DNA extraction from the blood cell samples was performed with the Qiagen DNeasy Blood Extraction Kit. This sample stems from a study of cytomegalovirus exposure and HLA in healthy donors (dated by TCRdb to 2016 to 2017). Regarding the study in general: An earlier analysis of roughly 630 of the donors reported roughly 300 Gb of sequence data and 100 million to 140 million unique TCR beta sequences from roughly 200 million T cells. A handful of DR-DQ haplotypes were handled as single units for association and clustering because linkage in the cohort was strong. The later analysis used no new phenotypic data to find candidate immune exposures, relying instead on TCR beta sequences and their occurrence across donors. The genetic ancestry cluster associated with self-reported Caucasian donors included roughly 84% of the 398 genotyped donors. High-throughput TCR immunosequencing, statistical association of individual TCRs with disease status, and machine learning were combined to predict cytomegalovirus infection status. Both class I and class II loci were covered by HLA typing, at four-digit resolution. On average, about 200,000 unique TCR beta nucleotide sequences were sequenced per donor among a few hundred genotyped donors of the cohort, with roughly 18% of those sequences being non-productive. In a later analysis, previously published TCR beta repertoires from 550 to 700 donors were re-analyzed and high-resolution HLA genotyping was added so that TCR occurrence patterns could be studied. The study was designed to test whether signatures of past pathogen exposure could be identified by cataloging public T cell receptors. Typing coverage differed by locus: A, B, C, DRB1 and DQB1 were typed in roughly 620-630 donors, DQA1 in 522, DPA1 in some 610, and DPB1 in 450 to 480. Besides the first cohort of roughly 700 subjects, a separate validation cohort made up of around 120 different subjects was used. Donor age, sex, ethnicity and CMV serostatus were collected together with the repertoire data. An early release covering roughly 580 HLA-typed donors comprised 250 to 350 gigabases of sequencing data and 85 million or so unique TCR sequences. Every repertoire in the discovery cohort had been generated on one and the same sequencing platform. The study used immunosequencing to profile the T cell repertoires of 666 subjects and linked those repertoires to cytomegalovirus serostatus. A later genetic analysis used genome-wide SNP genotypes for about three fifths of the 666 donors, treating that subset as a discovery cohort. In an earlier analysis of roughly 580 of the donors, high-throughput TCR beta sequencing was used to judge whether each TCR beta V gene segment behaved as functional or pseudogenic. Study-level results and caveats: V-gene and J-gene trimming of TCR beta chains was associated with a missense DCLRE1C variant in a later genetic analysis, and the association was replicated in an independent cohort. Most TCR sequences were observed very rarely across donors, whereas some public TCRs were present in many individuals. When HLA alleles, especially DR and DQ, strongly co-occurred, TCR associations were difficult to assign to individual alleles. According to the authors, the approach could potentially be generalized to other disease states and immunological phenotypes. At a false discovery rate of 0.05, a later analysis linked 16,951 TCR beta sequences to specific HLA alleles. The classifier was reported to diagnose cytomegalovirus status with high specificity and sensitivity in both the original and validation cohorts. Because counts were too low, some 17 rarely observed V segments, including chromosome 9 orphons, were excluded from the earlier analysis of 587 of the donors. According to a later analysis, most CMV-associated TCR beta chains appeared to be HLA-restricted, and the HLA associations seemed to be driven largely by CMV exposure. Sequencing depth was assumed to be roughly uniform across donors in the presence/absence analyses, though that assumption may not hold. The study listed approximately 150 TCR beta chains as associated with cytomegalovirus. In a later analysis, several top co-occurrence clusters were reported to appear linked to parvovirus B19, influenza, CMV and Epstein-Barr virus. Compared with the approximately 700-donor mean, donors in an Asian-associated ancestry cluster had fewer N-insertions in productive TCRs, according to a later genetic analysis. A group of highly shared sequence variants was considered likely to be a technical artifact of the sequencing pipeline. A further reported finding was that TCR beta sequences accurately predicted the HLA-A and HLA-B alleles for most subjects in the first cohort. Immune exposure information for the cohort was limited to CMV serostatus. This cohort had only TCR beta chains sequenced, and the lack of alpha or paired-chain data limited which features could be detected. Some IMGT-functional V segments, including TRBV6-2 and TRBV6-3, could not be distinguished by the 87-base-pair reads and were therefore excluded. A few of the identified cytomegalovirus-associated TCR beta chains were confirmed in vitro to be specific for cytomegalovirus antigens. In an earlier analysis of approximately 590 of the donors, most TCR beta V segments appeared in productive rearrangements about 90% or about 30% of the time, broadly matching IMGT annotations. In a later analysis, HLA-associated TCR beta chains showed more clonal expansion and lower generation probabilities than non-associated chains that were equally common. A later analysis found that TCR association rates varied across HLA loci, with DRB1 alleles showing the most associated TCRs and HLA-C alleles the fewest. Because HLA typing was missing for some donors at each locus, association tests included only the typed subset. Linkage disequilibrium might explain the correlated functional status among segregating V segments, but an unknown experimental factor could not be excluded.

Trimming leaves V shorter by 5 bases and J shorter by 4 bases, with the junction holding 6 bases beyond the gene matches. Taken from cysteine to phenylalanine, the CDR3 has 15 residues. Here the CDR3 DNA is all that survives: 45 bases in frame from base 1. Based on the germline V gene, the CDR1 and CDR2 sequences are SGHVS and FQNEAQ. Receptor amplification or capture employed the immunoSEQ multiplex PCR assay. For the multiplex PCR, a mixture combining 60 forward primers for TCR Vbeta segments and 13 reverse primers for TCR Jbeta segments was used. The CDR3 region of rearranged TCR beta genes was amplified from genomic DNA with a multiplex PCR assay. On the Illumina HiSeq System, the amplified TCR beta libraries were sequenced as 87-base-pair reads. Under the source paper's analysis protocol: A later analysis counted about 80 million unique TCR beta chains across the 690 or so repertoires, and roughly 9.9 million of these chains were shared by at least two donors. A nearest-neighbor algorithm error-corrected the raw reads and collapsed the reads into unique sequences, merging closely related sequences to remove PCR and sequencing errors. To assign V, D and J gene segments, CDR3 sequences were aligned to IMGT reference sequences. Each retained sequence needed at least a six-nucleotide match to both a V gene segment and a J gene segment. A rearrangement counted as productive if the CDR3 had no stop codons and remained in frame with V and J, and every other rearrangement counted as non-productive. Following IMGT convention, CDR3 was defined as the stretch from the second conserved V-encoded cysteine up to the conserved J-encoded phenylalanine. Sequences without an unambiguous match to a single V gene segment were excluded from the earlier analysis of a few hundred of the donors. An earlier analysis of several hundred of the donors called V segments functional above 56.7% productive rearrangements and segregating when the between-donor standard deviation exceeded 5%. A statistical classification framework was built for diagnosing cytomegalovirus status from the catalog of TCR beta chain sequences. In a later analysis, TCR nucleotide sequences were compared against IMGT/GENE-DB human TR gene sequences so that V and J genes could be assigned. The TCRdist pipeline was used in a later analysis to assign CDR3 sequences and most-parsimonious VDJ recombination scenarios. In a later analysis, each TCR beta chain was defined by its CDR3 amino acid sequence together with its V-gene family, and reads lacking a unique V-gene family were excluded. In a later analysis, several hundred highly shared, low-generation-probability nucleotide sequences were removed to address suspected cross-contamination and a sequencing artifact. A later analysis calculated a clonal expansion index for each public chain from normalized within-repertoire ranks of inferred template counts. In a later analysis, generation probabilities were computed using a VDJ recombination model fitted to out-of-frame rearrangements, and the results were checked against IGoR. In a later analysis, hypergeometric tests were used to score TCR-TCR, TCR-HLA and TCR-CMV co-occurrence, with a repertoire-size bias correction applied to TCR pairs. In a later analysis, false discovery rates were estimated by permuting HLA or CMV assignments 20 times. In a later analysis, co-occurring TCRs were grouped using DBSCAN, with TCRdist sequence similarity added in when clustering inside HLA-allele-positive subsets. For co-occurrence clustering, repertoires with fewer than 30,000 or more than 120,000 public chains were excluded, along with roughly 5 repertoires with anomalous nucleotide sharing. The table comes from immuneACCESS by way of TCRdb, which keeps in-frame sequences with V and J called. Part of the clones is missing from these tables; in studies checked, under half for an unresolved V gene and the rest for unknown reasons. The DNA gave D and trimming, while V, J and clone size come from that table. The sample has 150,000 to 200,000 clones on record, approximately 82% of them singletons. The ten largest clones capture around 9% of the sample.

Sample: PBMCs. The clonotype comes from a male donor in good health and CMV-seropositive. The sequence joins TRBV7-8 to TRBJ2-2, with 8 middle bases fitting TRBD1. The CDR3 loop reads CASSQDRGGTGELFF. At the DNA level, the sequence is TGTGCCAGCAGCCAAGACAGGGGTGGCACCGGGGAGCTGTTTTTT.